This passage covers 14 T cell receptor beta chains from one sample sequenced in a study of CD8 T cells in ankylosing spondylitis. The study's findings and limits: Seven to nine highly homologous variants formed a TCR beta motif that appeared characteristic of ankylosing spondylitis blood.

TCRdb used MiXCR to reprocess the 5' RACE reads, holding one entry per CDR3 protein. Among around 450,000 distinct CDR3 sequences listed, roughly a quarter were seen once. No antigen is known for these receptors. The sequenced material came from blood, either unsorted or a sorted T cell fraction (not recorded which). The origin of the receptors is a male donor with ankylosing spondylitis.

This clonotype was counted between two and nine times. The genes are TRBV20-1 and TRBJ2-5, with D possibly called TRBD1 or TRBD2 (5 bases each). This CDR3 is 13 amino acids long. Trimming left V 5 bases short and J 4 bases short, with 14 bases between. Germline V CDR1 and CDR2: DFQATT, SNEGSKA (reference sequence). The CDR3 DNA reads as TGCAGTGCTCCGGGACGAGGAGGAGAGACCCAGTACTTC. It codes for CSAPGRGGETQYF.

V and J are TRBV7-9 and TRBJ2-7, with 9 bases aligning to TRBD1. V lost 10 bases and J lost 7; bases outside the gene matches: 14. The germline CDR1 and CDR2 sequences are SEHNR and FQNEAQ (reference sequence). The CDR3 loop spans 14 amino acids. CDR3 sequence reads: CATQWDRARQEQYF. The CDR3 DNA follows: TGTGCCACCCAATGGGACAGGGCCCGTCAGGAGCAGTACTTC.

This clonotype was recorded a few times. This chain joins TRBV20-1 and TRBJ1-1; no reliable D call. Germline CDR1 and CDR2: DFQATT and SNEGSKA (reference sequence). This CDR3 region has 12 residues. V lost 3 bases and J 1 base, leaving 6 bases between the germline ends. CDR3 sequence: CSASWRNTEAFF. The CDR3 DNA follows: TGCAGTGCTAGTTGGCGGAACACTGAAGCTTTCTTT.

V and J are TRBV15 and TRBJ2-3; a possible D gene is TRBD1 (6 bases). The germline V gene encodes CDR1 LNHNV and CDR2 YYDKDF (reference sequence). The CDR3 is made up of 16 amino acids. V was clipped by 0 bases and J by 4 bases, with 14 bases between them. CDR3 residues: CATSRDRASGADTQYF. The CDR3 DNA sequence: TGTGCCACCAGCAGAGACCGGGCATCAGGGGCAGATACGCAGTATTTT.

The J gene is TRBJ2-2, the V gene TRBV19; D is unresolved. V was pared by 2 bases and J by 5 bases, with 9 bases between. This CDR3 spans 14 amino acids. Germline V gene sequence: CDR1 LNHDA, CDR2 SQIVND (reference sequence). CDR3 loop: CASSIRYGTGELFF. CDR3 coding DNA: TGTGCCAGTAGTATACGTTACGGGACCGGGGAGCTGTTTTTT.

The rearrangement links TRBV20-1 to TRBJ1-2; D unresolved. The V and J ends lost 3 bases and 8 bases respectively, with 10 bases between them. Germline V CDR1 and CDR2: DFQATT, SNEGSKA (reference sequence). The CDR3 loop spans 11 amino acids. The CDR3 region is CSARREGGYTF. CDR3 DNA: TGCAGTGCTAGGCGAGAGGGAGGCTACACCTTC.

Here the CDR3 reads CASSRDRPRELFF. The CDR3 region has the DNA TGCGCCAGCAGCCGGGACCGACCGCGGGAGCTGTTTTTT. The chain recombines TRBV5-1 with TRBJ2-2; either TRBD1 or TRBD2 may fit D (5 bases each). Germline CDR1 reads SGHRS; CDR2 reads YFSETQ. The CDR3 has 13 amino acids. V was shortened by 4 bases and J by 9 bases, with 13 bases between the two germline ends.

The chain carries TRBV4-2 and TRBJ2-1; 11 nucleotides align to TRBD1. V was pared by 1 base and J by 10 bases, with 3 bases of the junction left unmatched. The V gene's germline CDR1 is LGHNA and CDR2 YNFKEQ. This CDR3 is 14 amino acids long. The CDR3 DNA sequence: TGTGCCAGCAGCCAAGCCGGACAGGGGGCCGAGCAGTTCTTC. This gives the protein CASSQAGQGAEQFF.

This clonotype was recorded many times. Relative to the germline gene, one junction end is altered; a read error may explain this. This rearrangement joins TRBV12-3 or TRBV12-4 to TRBJ1-2, with a weak D call TRBD1 (5 bases). This CDR3 has 12 residues. CDR3 in DNA: TGCGCCAGCAGCTCAGGGAACTATGGCTACACCTTC. Translated, it gives CASSSGNYGYTF.

This clonotype has just one count. J is TRBJ2-2 and V is TRBV5-4; D gene uncertain. Germline lookup yields CDR1 SGHNT and CDR2 YYREEE (reference sequence). V gave up 0 bases and J gave up 6 bases, with 6 bases separating them. This CDR3 is built from 13 residues. This CDR3 reads CASSLDVSGELFF. The DNA for the CDR3 is TGTGCCAGCAGCTTGGATGTGTCCGGGGAGCTGTTTTTT.

This clonotype has more than one count but fewer than ten. The chain has TRBV7-9 and TRBJ1-1, with D possibly matching TRBD1 (5 bases). The germline V gene encodes CDR1 SEHNR and CDR2 FQNEAQ (reference sequence). V lost 0 bases, J lost 8 bases, and 10 bases lay in between. CDR3 size: 13 residues. DNA for the CDR3: TGTGCCAGCAGCTTAGCAGGGGTCGAGGAAGCTTTCTTT. This encodes CASSLAGVEEAFF.

This clonotype was counted only a few times. The chain links TRBV20-1 to TRBJ2-2, with TRBD2 matching over 7 bases. The CDR3 is 14 amino acids. V trimming: 6 bases; J trimming: 3 bases; junction bases outside the gene matches: 7. The germline V gene has CDR1 DFQATT and CDR2 SNEGSKA (reference sequence). DNA of the CDR3: TGCAGTGCCGTGGCGGGAGACTACACCGGGGAGCTGTTTTTT. Amino acid sequence: CSAVAGDYTGELFF.

As DNA, the CDR3 is TGTGCCAGCAGCCAACAGGGACCCTACAATGAGCAGTTCTTC. Residues: CASSQQGPYNEQFF. The chain has TRBV3-1 and TRBJ2-1; TRBD1 or TRBD2 may be the D gene (5 bases each). CDR3 length: 14 amino acids. V was cut by 2 bases and J by 2 bases, with 7 bases left in between. Per germline, CDR1 LGHDT and CDR2 YNNKEL (reference sequence).

This clonotype appeared a few times. V is TRBV2 and J is TRBJ2-1; D unresolved. The ends were cut back, 8 bases at V and 2 bases at J, with 16 bases in the middle. This CDR3 is 15 amino acids long. Germline CDR1 SNHLY, CDR2 FYNNEI. CDR3: CASFQLKTPYNEQFF. CDR3 coding DNA: TGTGCCAGCTTTCAATTGAAGACCCCCTACAATGAGCAGTTCTTC. The variable domain in full, with the rest retrieved from reference TRBV2 and TRBJ2-1, is EPEVTQTPSHQVTQMGQEVILRCVPISNHLYFYWYRQILGQKVEFLVSFYNNEISEKSEIFDDQFSVERPDGSNFTLKIRSTKLEDSAMYFCASFQLKTPYNEQFFGPGTRLTVL.